This T cell receptor (beta chain) stems from a study of blood T cells in healthy people across ages. Study results and caveats: In these data, TCR beta diversity tracked strongly with naive T cell percentage. Changes in expanded clonotypes were possibly confounded, as the CMV status of donors was unknown. Measured against age, TCR beta diversity per million T cells decreased in a roughly linear manner.

This CDR3 region has 12 residues. Between the trimmed V and J ends, which lost 1 base and 8 bases, there was a span of 5 bases. About this clonotype: No antigen is known for it. A much bigger clone sits one base away, suggesting this may be a read error.

Extraction of total RNA produced a minimum of 6 micrograms from each sample. With a J-beta primer mix and a sample-barcoded 5' primer, a second PCR ran about 7 to 12 cycles. TCRdb reanalysed the 5' RACE reads using MiXCR and keeps one entry per CDR3 protein. The repertoire includes 1.2 million to 1.5 million distinct CDR3 sequences, around 59% of them detected once, and over 5% sits in the top ten. V and J are TRBV12-3 or TRBV12-4 and TRBJ1-4; D unresolved. This sequence was found in a man aged 18 to 30 in good health. Material for sequencing was blood. This CDR3 reads CASSLGKEKLFF. The CDR3 DNA reads as TGTGCCAGCAGTTTAGGAAAGGAAAAACTGTTTTTT.